This T cell receptor beta chain stems from a study of T cell repertoires in cytomegalovirus infection. With V trimmed by 4 bases and J by 9 bases, 18 bases remained unmatched. The germline V gene has CDR1 SGHRS and CDR2 YFSETQ. The CDR3 totals 17 residues. Each CDR3 protein is one row after TCRdb ran MiXCR on the reads. The sample lists approximately 630,000 distinct CDR3 sequences, 24% occurring once. The receptor was derived from a human donor in good health (CMV status not recorded). Some clones in this sample may be carry-over from other donors' samples. Sample: CD8+ T cells from PBMCs. The genes are TRBV5-1 and TRBJ2-1; 8 nucleotides match TRBD2. The CDR3 DNA sequence: TGCGCCAGCAGCCCCGGGGACGGAGCGGGGGCCAGGGGTGAGCAGTTCTTC. Its translation is CASSPGDGAGARGEQFF.